This T cell receptor beta chain is from a study of CD8 T cells in Susac syndrome. Reverse transcription of about 0.5 to 1 ug RNA used random hexamers. In TCRdb, the immunoSEQ multiplex PCR reads were re-called with MiXCR into one record per CDR3 protein. The profile shows about 440,000 distinct CDR3 sequences, about 85% of them singletons. CD8+ and CD4+ T cells from blood underwent TCR beta sequencing. This CDR3 has 15 amino acids. Trimming removed 1 base at V and 0 bases at J, with 13 bases between. CDR1 is SQVTM, CDR2 ANQGSEA, per germline. The gene calls are TRBV29-1 and TRBJ2-7; D is possibly TRBD2 (5 bases). Sequenced sample: CD8+ T cells from PBMCs. The source is a human donor with multiple sclerosis. The CDR3: CSVEGASGTSYEQYF. The CDR3 DNA follows: TGCAGCGTTGAAGGGGCCAGCGGTACCTCCTACGAGCAGTACTTC.